The source of this T cell receptor (beta chain) is a study of blood T cell repertoires in COVID-19. Across the study: The United States, Italy and Spain supplied acute and convalescent COVID-19 samples. PBMCs, B-cell-depleted T cells, or T cells were the source of the cDNA or gDNA that made up the material.

The CDR3 has 12 residues. CDR1 SGHTA and CDR2 FQGTGA come from the germline V gene. V lost 3 bases to trimming and J lost 8 bases; unmatched junction nucleotides: 2. Original analysis: The authors estimated nucleated cell counts from reference gene primer amplification. The data were produced by immunoSEQ multiplex PCR, yet TCRdb's version contains in-frame clones alone and is incomplete. Clone size and the V and J calls come from that table; the DNA yielded D and trimming. The data hold under 250,000 clones, with approximately 84% observed a single time. The sequencing input was peripheral blood. This sequence joins TRBV7-3 and TRBJ1-1, with 8 bases identical to TRBD1. The sequence was obtained from a woman aged 45-60 years with active or convalescent COVID-19. This CDR3 is CASSLGTGEAFF. For the CDR3, the DNA is TGTGCCAGCAGCTTGGGGACAGGAGAAGCTTTCTTT.